The source of this T cell receptor (beta chain) is a study of T cell responses to AZD1222 COVID-19 vaccine. The germline V gene encodes CDR1 MNHEY and CDR2 SVGAGI. This CDR3 is 14 amino acids long. The V and J ends lost 6 bases and 8 bases, in that order; junction bases with no gene match: 8. Method: immunoSEQ multiplex PCR; TCRdb's copy keeps in-frame clones and lacks some. The profile shows about 93,000 clones, 75% to 90% of them singletons. The receptor was isolated from an adult who received the AZD1222 COVID-19 vaccine. The J gene is TRBJ1-2, the V gene TRBV6-5; TRBD1 matches at 11 bases. The source was peripheral blood, collected 28 days after the second AZD1222 dose. The CDR3 nucleotides are TGTGCCAGCAGACTAAGGACAGGGGGCGCCGGCTACACCTTC. Translation gives CASRLRTGGAGYTF.